The T cell receptor beta chain described here comes from a study of shared clonotypes between healthy human individuals. Study-wide background: Three plates each covered CD4 naive and memory; CD8 naive two, CD8 memory one.

Authors' data handling: ImmunoSEQ output lacked quality scores and full-length reads, limiting matched filtering. The assay was immunoSEQ multiplex PCR, and TCRdb's table has in-frame clones only and misses some. The V and J calls and clone size are taken from that table; D and trimming were inferred from the DNA. The sample holds more than 150,000 clones, 85% to 95% seen once. As for this clone: Antigen specificity is unknown.

Findings of the study overall: Naive subsets typically showed greater estimated richness than memory subsets. The genetic and exposure-history diversity represented was limited by few donors.

The J segment lost 11 bases and the V segment lost 3 bases, leaving 19 bases of the junction unmatched. The CDR3 is 17 residues long. The germline V gene encodes CDR1 MDHEN and CDR2 SYDVKM. The chain uses TRBV28 and TRBJ2-5, with 9 nucleotides matching TRBD2. Sequencing was performed on naive CD4+ T cells sorted from blood. The sample's subset: CD45RA+ positively selected. The TCR originated in a woman aged 25 to 39 in good health. In nucleotides, the CDR3 is TGTGCCAGCAGTTTTTTGACTAGCGGTCTACCCGGGGGGGAGCAGTACTTC. This translates into CASSFLTSGLPGGEQYF.